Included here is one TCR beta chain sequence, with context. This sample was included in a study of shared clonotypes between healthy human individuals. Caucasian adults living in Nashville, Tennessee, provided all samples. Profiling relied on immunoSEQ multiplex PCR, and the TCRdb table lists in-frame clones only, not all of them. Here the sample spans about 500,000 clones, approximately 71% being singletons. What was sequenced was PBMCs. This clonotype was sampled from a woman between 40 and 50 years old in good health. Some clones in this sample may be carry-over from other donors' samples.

The CDR3 sequence: CASSTDRSSYNEQFF. The CDR3 nucleotides read TGTGCCAGCAGCACAGACAGGAGCTCCTACAATGAGCAGTTCTTC. The chain combines TRBV7-9 with TRBJ2-1; D possibly corresponds to TRBD1 (6 bases). V lost 5 bases to trimming and J lost 0 bases, with 11 bases between them. CDR1 and CDR2 from the germline V gene are SEHNR and FQNEAQ (reference sequence). The CDR3 contains 15 residues.